This TCR beta chain was recorded in a study of OX40 agonist ivuxolimab in advanced cancers. The overall study: About 44% of patients had received prior checkpoint inhibitor therapy. Partial responses were achieved by three patients: one hepatocellular carcinoma, two cutaneous melanoma.

Assay used: immunoSEQ multiplex PCR; TCRdb lists only in-frame clones, some missing. The table shows roughly 67,000 clones, with around nine tenths occurring only once. The study sampled blood at baseline, cycle 4 day 1, and cycle 7 day 1. Per the germline V gene, CDR1 is SGHDN and CDR2 is FVKESK. V lost 5 bases, J lost 3 bases, and 12 bases stayed unmatched. This CDR3 has 16 residues. This material consisted of CD4+ or CD8+ T cells sorted from blood, taken in a trial of the OX40 agonist ivuxolimab. The sequence derives from an adult with an advanced solid tumor such as melanoma, head and neck, liver or kidney cancer. J is TRBJ2-7 and V is TRBV14, with TRBD1 identical over 8 bases. CDR3 amino acids: CASSADRGGAGYEQYF. The CDR3 DNA reads as TGTGCCAGCAGCGCCGACAGGGGTGGGGCTGGCTACGAGCAGTACTTC.